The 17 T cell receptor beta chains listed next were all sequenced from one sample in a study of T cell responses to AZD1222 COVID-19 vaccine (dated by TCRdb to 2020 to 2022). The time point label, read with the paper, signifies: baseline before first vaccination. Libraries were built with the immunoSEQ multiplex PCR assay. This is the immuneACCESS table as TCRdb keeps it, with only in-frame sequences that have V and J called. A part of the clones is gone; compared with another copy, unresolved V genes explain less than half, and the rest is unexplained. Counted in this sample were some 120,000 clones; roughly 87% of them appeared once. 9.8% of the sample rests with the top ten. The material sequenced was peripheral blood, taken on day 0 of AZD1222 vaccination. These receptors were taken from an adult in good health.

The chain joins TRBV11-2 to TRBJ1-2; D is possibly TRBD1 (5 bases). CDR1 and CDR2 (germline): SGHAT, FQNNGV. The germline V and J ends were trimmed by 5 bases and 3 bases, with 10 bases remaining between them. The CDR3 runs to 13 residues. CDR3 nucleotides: TGTGCCAGCAGCCAATCAGGGTACTATGGCTACACCTTC. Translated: CASSQSGYYGYTF.

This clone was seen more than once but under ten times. The CDR3 is CASSLGDREVGYTF. The CDR3 coding sequence is TGTGCCAGCAGTTTAGGGGACAGGGAGGTTGGCTACACCTTC. The chain is built from TRBV27 and TRBJ1-2; 9 bases line up with TRBD1. CDR1 is MNHEY and CDR2 is SMNVEV in the germline V gene (reference sequence). Trimming took 2 bases from V and 7 from J; bases not matched to a gene: 5. The CDR3 is 14 residues long.

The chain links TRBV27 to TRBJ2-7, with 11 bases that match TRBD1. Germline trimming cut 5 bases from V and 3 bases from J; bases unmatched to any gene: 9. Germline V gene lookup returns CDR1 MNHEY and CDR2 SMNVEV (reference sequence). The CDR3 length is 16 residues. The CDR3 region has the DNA TGTGCCAGCAGTGGGGGACCGGGACAGGGGGACTACGAGCAGTACTTC. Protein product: CASSGGPGQGDYEQYF.

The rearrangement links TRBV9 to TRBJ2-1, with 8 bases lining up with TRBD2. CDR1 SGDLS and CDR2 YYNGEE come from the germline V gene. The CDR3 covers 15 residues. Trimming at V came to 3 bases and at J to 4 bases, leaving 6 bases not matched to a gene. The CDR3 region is CASSAGGKSYNEQFF. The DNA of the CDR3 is TGTGCCAGCAGCGCGGGGGGGAAGTCTTACAATGAGCAGTTCTTC.

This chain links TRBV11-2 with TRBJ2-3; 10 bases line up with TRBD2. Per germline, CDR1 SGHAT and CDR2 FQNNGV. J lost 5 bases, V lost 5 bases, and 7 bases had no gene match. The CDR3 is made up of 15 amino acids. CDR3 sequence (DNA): TGTGCCAGCAGCCTTATAGCGGGAGGCGAAGATACGCAGTATTTT. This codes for CASSLIAGGEDTQYF.

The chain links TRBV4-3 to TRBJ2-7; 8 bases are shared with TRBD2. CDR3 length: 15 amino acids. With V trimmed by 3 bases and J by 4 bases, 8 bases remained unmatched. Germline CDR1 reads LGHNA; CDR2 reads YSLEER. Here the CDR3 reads CASSQAGTSWYEQYF. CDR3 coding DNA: TGCGCCAGCAGCCAGGCCGGGACTAGTTGGTACGAGCAGTACTTC.

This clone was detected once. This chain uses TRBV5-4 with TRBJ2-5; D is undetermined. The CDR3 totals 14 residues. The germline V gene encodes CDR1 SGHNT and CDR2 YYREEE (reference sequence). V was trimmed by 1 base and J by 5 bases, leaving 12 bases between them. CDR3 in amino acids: CASSLRVNSETQYF. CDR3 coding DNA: TGTGCCAGCAGCTTGAGAGTGAATTCTGAGACCCAGTACTTC.

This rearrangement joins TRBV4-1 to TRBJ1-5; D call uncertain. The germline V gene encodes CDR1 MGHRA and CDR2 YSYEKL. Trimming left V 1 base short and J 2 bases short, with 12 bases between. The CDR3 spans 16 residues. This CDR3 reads CASSQASRRGNQPQHF. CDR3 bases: TGCGCCAGCAGCCAAGCATCCAGGAGGGGCAATCAGCCCCAGCATTTT.

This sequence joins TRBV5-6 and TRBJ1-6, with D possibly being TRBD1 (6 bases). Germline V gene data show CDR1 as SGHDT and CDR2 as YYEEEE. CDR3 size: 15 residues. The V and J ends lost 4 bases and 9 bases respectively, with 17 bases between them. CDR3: CASSEQGRLFSPLHF. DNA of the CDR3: TGTGCCAGCAGCGAACAGGGACGGCTTTTTTCACCCCTCCACTTT. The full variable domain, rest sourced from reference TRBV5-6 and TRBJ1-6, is DAGVTQSPTHLIKTRGQQVTLRCSPKSGHDTVSWYQQALGQGPQFIFQYYEEEERQRGNFPDRFSGHQFPNYSSELNVNALLLGDSALYLCASSEQGRLFSPLHFGNGTRLTVT.

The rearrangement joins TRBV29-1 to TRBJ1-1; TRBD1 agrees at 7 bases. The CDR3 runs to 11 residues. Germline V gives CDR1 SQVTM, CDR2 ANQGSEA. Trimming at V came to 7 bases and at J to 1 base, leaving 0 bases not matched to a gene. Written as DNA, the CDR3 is TGCAGCGGACAGGGGAACACTGAAGCTTTCTTT. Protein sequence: CSGQGNTEAFF.

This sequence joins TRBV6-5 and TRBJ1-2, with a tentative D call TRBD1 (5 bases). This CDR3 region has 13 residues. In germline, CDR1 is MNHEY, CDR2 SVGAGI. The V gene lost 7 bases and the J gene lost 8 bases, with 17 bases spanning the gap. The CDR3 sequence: CASTAGILVGYTF. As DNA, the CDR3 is TGTGCCAGCACGGCAGGGATCTTGGTCGGCTACACCTTC.

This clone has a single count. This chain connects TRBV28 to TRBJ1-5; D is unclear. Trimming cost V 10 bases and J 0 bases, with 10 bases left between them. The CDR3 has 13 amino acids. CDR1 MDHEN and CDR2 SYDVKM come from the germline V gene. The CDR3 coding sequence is TGTGCCACCGCGGTGCTTAGCAATCAGCCCCAGCATTTT. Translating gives CATAVLSNQPQHF.

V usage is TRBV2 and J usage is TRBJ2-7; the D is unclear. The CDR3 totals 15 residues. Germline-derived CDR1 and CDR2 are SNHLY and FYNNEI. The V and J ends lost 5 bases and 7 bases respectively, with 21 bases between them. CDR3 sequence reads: CASSWGSPQVGEQYF. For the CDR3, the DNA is TGTGCCAGCAGTTGGGGTTCCCCTCAAGTGGGGGAGCAGTACTTC.

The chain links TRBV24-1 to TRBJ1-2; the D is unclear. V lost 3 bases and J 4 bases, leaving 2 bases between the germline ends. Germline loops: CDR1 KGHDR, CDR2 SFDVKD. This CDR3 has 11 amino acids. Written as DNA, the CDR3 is TGTGCCACCAGTGATCCCTATGGCTACACCTTC. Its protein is CATSDPYGYTF.

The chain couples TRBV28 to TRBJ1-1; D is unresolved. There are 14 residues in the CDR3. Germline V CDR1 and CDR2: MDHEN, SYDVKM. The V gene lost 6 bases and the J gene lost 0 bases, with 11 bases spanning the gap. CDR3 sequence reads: CASRLSQLNTEAFF. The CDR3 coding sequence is TGTGCCAGCAGGCTTAGTCAGTTGAACACTGAAGCTTTCTTT.

CDR3 protein: CASSLIQLEAFF. CDR3 nucleotides: TGTGCCAGCAGCTTAATACAGCTTGAAGCTTTCTTT. V usage is TRBV7-9 and J usage is TRBJ1-1; no clear D. V lost 2 bases and J lost 7, with 8 bases in between. This CDR3 contains 12 residues. Germline V gene lookup returns CDR1 SEHNR and CDR2 FQNEAQ (reference sequence).

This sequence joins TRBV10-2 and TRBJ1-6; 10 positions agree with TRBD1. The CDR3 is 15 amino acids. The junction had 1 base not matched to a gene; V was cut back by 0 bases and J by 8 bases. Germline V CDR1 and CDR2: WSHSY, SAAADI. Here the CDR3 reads CASSESTGGDSPLHF. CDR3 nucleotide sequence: TGCGCCAGCAGTGAGTCGACAGGGGGCGATTCACCCCTCCACTTT.